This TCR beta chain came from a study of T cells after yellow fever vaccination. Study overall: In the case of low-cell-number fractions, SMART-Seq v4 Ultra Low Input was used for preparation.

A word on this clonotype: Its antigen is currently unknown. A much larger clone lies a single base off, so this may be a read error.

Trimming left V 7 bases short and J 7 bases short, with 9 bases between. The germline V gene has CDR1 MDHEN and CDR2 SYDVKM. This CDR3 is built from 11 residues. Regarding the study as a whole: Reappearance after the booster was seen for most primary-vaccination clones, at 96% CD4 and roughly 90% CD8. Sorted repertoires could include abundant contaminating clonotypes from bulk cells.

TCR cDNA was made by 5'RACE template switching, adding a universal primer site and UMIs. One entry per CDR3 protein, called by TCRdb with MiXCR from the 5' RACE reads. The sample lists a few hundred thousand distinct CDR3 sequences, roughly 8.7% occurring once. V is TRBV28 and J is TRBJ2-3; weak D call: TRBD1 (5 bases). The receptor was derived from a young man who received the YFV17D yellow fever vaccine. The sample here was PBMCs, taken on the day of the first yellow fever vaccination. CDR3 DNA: TGTGCCAGCAAACACAGGCATACGCAGTATTTT. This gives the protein CASKHRHTQYF.